This entry features one T cell receptor (beta chain) sequence. In the source study's methods: How many nucleated cells were present was estimated from reference gene primer amplification. Data came from immunoSEQ multiplex PCR; TCRdb stores just in-frame clones and leaves some out. The D gene and trimming were derived from the DNA, and the V and J assignments and clone size from that table. This sample carries tens of thousands of clones, roughly 84% of them seen once, and the ten largest clones take roughly 21%. These data come from a study of blood T cell repertoires in COVID-19. Study details: Both acute and convalescent COVID-19 samples were obtained from the United States, Italy and Spain. PBMCs, B-cell-depleted T cells, or T cells were the source of the cDNA or gDNA that made up the material.

The germline CDR1 and CDR2 sequences are LNHDA and SQIVND (reference sequence). With V trimmed by 9 bases and J by 0 bases, 13 bases remained unmatched. CDR3 size: 17 residues. The clonotype comes from a woman older than 75 with active or convalescent COVID-19. The source material was peripheral blood. The chain combines TRBV19 with TRBJ2-1; 8 bases are shared with TRBD2. The CDR3 reads CASSRGGGLSSYNEQFF. For the CDR3, the DNA is TGTGCCAGCTCAAGGGGCGGGGGGTTAAGCTCCTACAATGAGCAGTTCTTC.